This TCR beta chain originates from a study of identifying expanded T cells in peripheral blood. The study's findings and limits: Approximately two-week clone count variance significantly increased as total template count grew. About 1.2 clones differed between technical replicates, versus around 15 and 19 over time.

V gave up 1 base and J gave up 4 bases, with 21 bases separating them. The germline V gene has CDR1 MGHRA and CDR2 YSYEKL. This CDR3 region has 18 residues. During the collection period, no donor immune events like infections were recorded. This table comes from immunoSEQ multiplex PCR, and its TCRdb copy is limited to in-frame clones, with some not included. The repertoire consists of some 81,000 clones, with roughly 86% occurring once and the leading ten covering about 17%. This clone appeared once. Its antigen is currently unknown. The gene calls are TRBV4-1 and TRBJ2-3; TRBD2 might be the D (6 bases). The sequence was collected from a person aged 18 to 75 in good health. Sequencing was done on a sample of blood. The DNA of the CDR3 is TGCGCCAGCAGCCAAGGTCACGTCGGGAGTATAGTAGCAGATACGCAGTATTTT. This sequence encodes CASSQGHVGSIVADTQYF.